This TCR beta chain was recorded in a study of T cells after yellow fever vaccination. TCRdb passed the 5' RACE reads through MiXCR, listing each CDR3 protein once. Of approximately 250,000 distinct CDR3 sequences in the sample, approximately 3.6% are singletons; the top ten hold around 19%. Germline-derived CDR1 and CDR2 are DFQATT and SNEGSKA (reference sequence). This CDR3 is 14 amino acids long. After removal of 6 bases from V and 2 bases from J, the junction contained 9 bases not matched to a gene. Ten or more counts support this clonotype. The genes are TRBV20-1 and TRBJ2-5, with 7 bases aligning to TRBD1. This clonotype originated in a man between 18 and 29 years old who received the YFV17D yellow fever vaccine. The specimen comprised PBMCs, sampled 15 days after the yellow fever booster vaccination. CDR3 in DNA: TGCAGTGCCAACCGGGACAGTCATCAAGAGACCCAGTACTTC. Translating it yields CSANRDSHQETQYF.